This T cell receptor (beta chain) was observed in a study of beta chain features in type 1 diabetes. Expressed TCRB transcripts were sequenced because the isolated RNA had all been reverse transcribed beforehand. The repertoire was sequenced with immunoSEQ multiplex PCR; TCRdb's copy has only in-frame clones and lacks some. The table lists under 800,000 clones, roughly 16% of them singletons. CDR3 length: 20 amino acids. With V trimmed by 5 bases and J by 0 bases, 13 bases remained unmatched. Germline V CDR1 and CDR2: SGHTA, FQGTGA. Source material: naive CD4+ T cells from blood. The receptor was isolated from a young man in good health. The V and J genes are TRBV7-3 and TRBJ2-3; 14 bases line up with TRBD2. CDR3 protein: CASSLPTSGRARTSTDTQYF. The CDR3 DNA reads TGTGCCAGCAGCCTCCCGACTAGCGGGAGGGCCCGGACTAGCACAGATACGCAGTATTTT.